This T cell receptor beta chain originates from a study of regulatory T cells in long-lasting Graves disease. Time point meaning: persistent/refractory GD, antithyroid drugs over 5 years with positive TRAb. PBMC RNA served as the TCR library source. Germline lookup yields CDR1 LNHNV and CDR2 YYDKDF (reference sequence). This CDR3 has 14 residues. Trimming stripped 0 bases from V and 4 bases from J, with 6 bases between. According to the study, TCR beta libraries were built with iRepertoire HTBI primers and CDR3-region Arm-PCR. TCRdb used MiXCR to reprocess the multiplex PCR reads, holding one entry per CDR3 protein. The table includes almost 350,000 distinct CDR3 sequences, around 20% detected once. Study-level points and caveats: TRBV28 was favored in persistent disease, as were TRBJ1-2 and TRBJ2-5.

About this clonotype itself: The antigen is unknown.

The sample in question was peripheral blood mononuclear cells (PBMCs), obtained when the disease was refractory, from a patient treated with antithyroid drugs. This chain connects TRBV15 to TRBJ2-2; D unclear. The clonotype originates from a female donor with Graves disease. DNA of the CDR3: TGTGCCACCAGCAGAGATCTGGTCACCGGGGAGCTGTTTTTT. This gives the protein CATSRDLVTGELFF. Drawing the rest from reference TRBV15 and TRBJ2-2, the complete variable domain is DAMVIQNPRYQVTQFGKPVTLSCSQTLNHNVMYWYQQKSSQAPKLLFHYYDKDFNNEADTPDNFQSRRPNTSFCFLDIRSPGLGDTAMYLCATSRDLVTGELFFGEGSRLTVL.